The 32 T cell receptor beta chains given below trace back to one sample, sequenced in a study of T cell responses to AZD1222 COVID-19 vaccine. This table comes from immunoSEQ multiplex PCR, and its TCRdb copy is limited to in-frame clones, with some not included. This table has around 64,000 clones, 83% appearing once. Material: peripheral blood, obtained 28 days after the second AZD1222 dose. The receptors come from an adult who received the AZD1222 COVID-19 vaccine.

This chain links TRBV5-6 with TRBJ1-4, with TRBD1 as a possible D gene (5 bases). V shed 6 bases and J shed 3 bases, with 24 bases lying between them. Germline V lookup: CDR1 SGHDT, CDR2 YYEEEE. CDR3 length equals 18 residues. CDR3 in amino acids: CASTRGDPGRWSNEKLFF. The DNA for the CDR3 is TGTGCCAGCACCCGGGGGGACCCGGGGCGTTGGTCTAATGAAAAACTGTTTTTT.

The chain joins TRBV15 to TRBJ2-1; TRBD1 matches 8 bases. J lost 5 bases, V lost 3 bases, and 3 bases had no gene match. CDR1 is LNHNV, CDR2 YYDKDF, per germline (reference sequence). The CDR3 has 14 residues. CDR3 protein: CATSSPDRDNEQFF. The CDR3, as DNA: TGTGCCACCAGCAGCCCGGACAGGGACAATGAGCAGTTCTTC.

CDR3 region: CASSPDRANTEAFF. DNA for the CDR3: TGTGCCAGCTCGCCGGACAGGGCTAACACTGAAGCTTTCTTT. The chain couples TRBV18 to TRBJ1-1, with 8 bases aligning to TRBD1. This CDR3 is built from 14 residues. Per the germline V gene, CDR1 is KGHSH and CDR2 is LQKENI. V lost 6 bases and J lost 2; bases outside the gene matches: 5. The full variable domain, completed using reference TRBV18 and TRBJ1-1, is NAGVMQNPRHLVRRRGQEARLRCSPMKGHSHVYWYRQLPEEGLKFMVYLQKENIIDESGMPKERFSAEFPKEGPSILRIQQVVRGDSAAYFCASSPDRANTEAFFGQGTRLTVV.

The rearrangement links TRBV5-1 to TRBJ1-1, with D hard to call. CDR1 SGHRS and CDR2 YFSETQ come from the germline V gene. Trimming took off 4 bases at V and 4 bases at J, with 17 bases between the two ends. CDR3 length: 15 amino acids. The CDR3 region is CASSQDGEGGTEAFF. The CDR3 coding sequence is TGCGCCAGCAGCCAGGACGGGGAAGGAGGCACTGAAGCTTTCTTT.

The V gene is TRBV4-1, the J gene TRBJ1-4; D uncertain. Germline CDR1 and CDR2: MGHRA and YSYEKL. Trimming removed 1 base from V and 7 bases from J, with 10 bases in between. This CDR3 region has 14 residues. The CDR3 bases are TGCGCCAGCAGCCAAGTGGGGTTAGGTGAAAAACTGTTTTTT. Translated, it gives CASSQVGLGEKLFF.

The rearrangement joins TRBV7-2 to TRBJ2-5, with D possibly being TRBD2 (5 bases). The CDR3 covers 13 residues. CDR1 SGHTA and CDR2 FQGNSA come from the germline V gene. Deletions cut 2 bases from V and 2 bases from J, with 6 bases between. The CDR3 DNA is TGTGCCAGCAGCTTAAGGAGGCAAGAGACCCAGTACTTC. Translation gives CASSLRRQETQYF.

The V gene is TRBV6-6, the J gene TRBJ1-4; D not resolved. The length of the CDR3 is 15 residues. The V gene lost 6 bases and the J gene lost 8 bases, with 19 bases spanning the gap. Germline CDR1 and CDR2: MNHNY and SVGAGI (reference sequence). CDR3 in DNA: TGTGCCAGCAGCTACACGGAGGGTTATAGAGAAAAACTGTTTTTT. Protein product: CASSYTEGYREKLFF.

The genes are TRBV4-1 and TRBJ1-5; D unresolved. CDR1 and CDR2 (germline): MGHRA, YSYEKL. V shed 0 bases and J shed 2 bases, with 11 bases lying between them. The CDR3 is 16 residues long. CDR3 sequence (DNA): TGCGCCAGCAGCCAAGAGGAAGTCGGAGGCAATCAGCCCCAGCATTTT. This gives the protein CASSQEEVGGNQPQHF.

CDR3 sequence reads: CASSQPTNEKLFF. CDR3 coding DNA: TGCGCCAGCAGCCAGCCCACGAATGAAAAACTGTTTTTT. The chain recombines TRBV4-1 with TRBJ1-4; D not certain. This CDR3 has 13 residues. Per the germline V gene, CDR1 is MGHRA and CDR2 is YSYEKL. Trimming left V 3 bases short and J 5 bases short, with 7 bases between.

Here the CDR3 DNA reads TGTGCCAGCAGTATACAGGGTCGGCAGTTCTTC. Its protein is CASSIQGRQFF. The chain carries TRBV12-3 or TRBV12-4 and TRBJ2-1, with D possibly TRBD1 on 6 matching bases. With 5 bases removed from V and 12 bases from J, the gap between germline ends came to 11 bases. The CDR3 loop spans 11 amino acids.

This clone appeared a single time. The V gene is TRBV20-1, the J gene TRBJ1-1; D call uncertain. This CDR3 region has 11 residues. Germline CDR1 DFQATT, CDR2 SNEGSKA (reference sequence). V was cut by 3 bases and J by 5 bases, with 7 bases left in between. CDR3 DNA: TGCAGTGCTAGTACCAGGACTGAAGCTTTCTTT. Translated, it gives CSASTRTEAFF.

V and J are TRBV5-1 and TRBJ2-3; 10 bases agree with TRBD2. The germline CDR1 and CDR2 sequences are SGHRS and YFSETQ. With V trimmed by 4 bases and J by 2 bases, 4 bases remained unmatched. CDR3 size: 15 residues. The CDR3 reads CASSPSGGYTDTQYF. The DNA of the CDR3 is TGCGCCAGCAGCCCTAGCGGGGGTTACACAGATACGCAGTATTTT.

This chain links TRBV11-2 with TRBJ1-6; D unresolved. This CDR3 has 13 residues. The V gene's germline CDR1 is SGHAT and CDR2 FQNNGV. The ends were cut back, 7 bases at V and 7 bases at J, with 11 bases in the middle. The CDR3 is CASTLDFNSPLHF. In nucleotides, the CDR3 is TGTGCCAGCACCCTTGATTTCAATTCACCCCTCCACTTT.

This rearrangement joins TRBV6-2 or TRBV6-3 to TRBJ1-6; no definite D call. Trimming stripped 4 bases from V and 5 bases from J, with 15 bases between. Germline values: CDR1 MNHEY, CDR2 SVGEGT. CDR3 size: 16 residues. The CDR3 DNA reads TGTGCCAGCAGTTTTGACGAGGCAAGGGATAATTCACCCCTCCACTTT. Translation gives CASSFDEARDNSPLHF.

V usage is TRBV19 and J usage is TRBJ1-1; the D is unclear. The CDR3 runs 13 residues. CDR1 and CDR2 from the germline V gene are LNHDA and SQIVND (reference sequence). The germline V and J ends were trimmed by 5 bases and 6 bases, with 13 bases remaining between them. In DNA, the CDR3 is TGTGCCAGTAGTCTCGGAGCACTGGCTGAAGCTTTCTTT. Translated: CASSLGALAEAFF. The full variable domain, completed using reference TRBV19 and TRBJ1-1, is DGGITQSPKYLFRKEGQNVTLSCEQNLNHDAMYWYRQDPGQGLRLIYYSQIVNDFQKGDIAEGYSVSREKKESFPLTVTSAQKNPTAFYLCASSLGALAEAFFGQGTRLTVV.

The chain joins TRBV5-4 to TRBJ1-6; D gene ambiguous. CDR3 length: 11 residues. Per the germline V gene, CDR1 is SGHNT and CDR2 is YYREEE (reference sequence). The V and J ends lost 9 bases and 6 bases respectively, with 7 bases between them. The CDR3, as DNA: TGTGCCACCCAGCTTAATTCACCCCTCCACTTT. It codes for CATQLNSPLHF.

The chain recombines TRBV4-1 with TRBJ2-2; 7 bases are a match to TRBD1. The germline CDR1 and CDR2 sequences are MGHRA and YSYEKL. The CDR3 runs to 13 residues. The V and J ends lost 5 bases and 3 bases, in that order; junction bases with no gene match: 0. The CDR3 here is CASSDRDTGELFF. The DNA of the CDR3 is TGCGCCAGCAGCGACAGGGACACCGGGGAGCTGTTTTTT.

The CDR3 protein is CASSYEGLRLGDNEQFF. The DNA for the CDR3 is TGTGCCAGCAGTTATGAAGGTTTGAGGCTTGGGGACAATGAGCAGTTCTTC. The chain couples TRBV6-2 or TRBV6-3 to TRBJ2-1, with D unclear. Trimming stripped 3 bases from V and 5 bases from J, with 20 bases between. Germline loops: CDR1 MNHEY, CDR2 SVGEGT. The CDR3 spans 17 residues.

This clone is a singleton in its sample. This sample also contains other DNA sequences that code for the same CDR3. The V gene is TRBV4-1, the J gene TRBJ2-7; 11 nucleotides agree with TRBD1. CDR1 and CDR2 from the germline V gene are MGHRA and YSYEKL. The CDR3 runs to 15 residues. With V trimmed by 4 bases and J by 4 bases, 6 bases remained unmatched. CDR3 sequence reads: CASSPRTGGGYEQYF. The CDR3 DNA reads as TGCGCCAGCAGCCCCCGGACAGGGGGCGGTTACGAGCAGTACTTC.

The rearrangement joins TRBV13 to TRBJ1-6; a weak D match, TRBD1 (6 bases). Deletions cut 5 bases from V and 7 bases from J, with 15 bases between. The CDR3 loop spans 15 amino acids. Germline V lookup: CDR1 PRHDT, CDR2 FYEKMQ (reference sequence). CDR3: CASSATGNENSPLHF. For the CDR3, the DNA is TGTGCCAGCAGCGCCACAGGGAACGAAAATTCACCCCTCCACTTT.

The gene calls are TRBV7-8 and TRBJ1-1; D unclear. Germline CDR1 SGHVS, CDR2 FQNEAQ. This CDR3 has 15 residues. Trimming removed 5 bases at V and 1 base at J, with 14 bases between. The CDR3 is CASSPLGNTNTEAFF. CDR3 in DNA: TGTGCCAGCAGCCCCCTGGGGAACACGAACACTGAAGCTTTCTTT.

The chain combines TRBV5-1 with TRBJ1-4; the D gene is possibly TRBD1 (6 bases). The length of the CDR3 is 15 residues. V lost 5 bases and J 5 bases, leaving 16 bases between the germline ends. CDR1 SGHRS and CDR2 YFSETQ come from the germline V gene. DNA for the CDR3: TGCGCCAGCAGGGGGGCCGGGACACCCAATGAAAAACTGTTTTTT. Protein sequence: CASRGAGTPNEKLFF.

This chain links TRBV6-5 with TRBJ1-5, with 7 nucleotides matching TRBD1. The CDR3 has 13 residues. The V segment lost 7 bases and the J segment 4 bases; nucleotides outside the gene matches: 4. CDR1 is MNHEY, CDR2 SVGAGI, per germline. In nucleotides, the CDR3 is TGTGCCAGCATAGGGACAGTGAATCAGCCCCAGCATTTT. As protein: CASIGTVNQPQHF.

The rearrangement links TRBV2 to TRBJ1-1; TRBD1 agrees at 9 bases. CDR1 and CDR2 (germline): SNHLY, FYNNEI. This CDR3 has 14 residues. With V trimmed by 7 bases and J by 5 bases, 8 bases remained unmatched. The CDR3: CASTWGGQGTEAFF. CDR3 nucleotide sequence: TGTGCCAGCACCTGGGGGGGACAGGGAACTGAAGCTTTCTTT.

The V gene is TRBV4-1, the J gene TRBJ2-1; 7 nucleotides agree with TRBD1. The length of the CDR3 is 15 residues. J gave up 8 bases and V 3 bases, and 10 bases lay outside the gene matches. CDR1 MGHRA and CDR2 YSYEKL come from the germline V gene. Here the CDR3 reads CASSHLQGLSDEQFF. The CDR3 nucleotides are TGCGCCAGCAGCCACCTACAGGGGCTCTCGGATGAGCAGTTCTTC.

The chain couples TRBV18 to TRBJ1-5, with D unclear. V lost 3 bases and J lost 4, with 7 bases in between. Germline CDR1 and CDR2: KGHSH and LQKENI. The CDR3 loop spans 13 amino acids. The CDR3: CASSPDGNQPQHF. The CDR3 DNA reads TGTGCCAGCTCACCGGACGGGAATCAGCCCCAGCATTTT.

The chain's CDR3 is CASSPDRGGENSPLHF. Written as DNA, the CDR3 is TGTGCCAGCAGCCCCGACAGGGGTGGGGAGAATTCACCCCTCCACTTT. V gene TRBV11-2 combines with J gene TRBJ1-6, with TRBD1 matching 8 bases. Germline CDR1 SGHAT, CDR2 FQNNGV. Trimming at V came to 5 bases and at J to 7 bases, leaving 10 bases not matched to a gene. The CDR3 runs 16 residues.

This chain connects TRBV9 to TRBJ2-7, with TRBD1 matching over 9 bases. This CDR3 spans 14 amino acids. Unmatched junction bases numbered 4, after V lost 3 bases and J lost 3 bases. Germline CDR1 SGDLS, CDR2 YYNGEE. The CDR3 spells CASSGDRVGYEQYF. The CDR3 DNA follows: TGTGCCAGCAGCGGGGACAGGGTTGGCTACGAGCAGTACTTC.

V is TRBV10-3 and J is TRBJ1-2, with D maybe TRBD1 (6 bases). This CDR3 contains 12 residues. The V end lost 10 bases, the J end lost 4 bases, and 13 bases lay between the germline ends. Germline V gene data show CDR1 as ENHRY and CDR2 as SYGVKD. The CDR3 loop is CATADSRYGYTF. The CDR3 DNA reads TGTGCCACGGCGGACAGCCGCTATGGCTACACCTTC.

This chain connects TRBV11-2 to TRBJ2-1; D is tentatively TRBD1 or TRBD2 (5 bases each). Germline CDR1 reads SGHAT; CDR2 reads FQNNGV. The CDR3 is made up of 17 amino acids. V lost 2 bases, J lost 7 bases, and 21 bases lay in between. CDR3 region: CASSLLDGTLLGNEQFF. The DNA of the CDR3 is TGTGCCAGCAGCTTACTCGACGGGACCCTACTAGGGAATGAGCAGTTCTTC.

By share, this clone counts as medium-sized. The identical CDR3 is also encoded by other nucleotide sequences in the sample. The V and J genes are TRBV11-2 and TRBJ2-7; D not certain. This CDR3 contains 14 residues. V gave up 1 base and J gave up 0 bases, with 7 bases separating them. CDR1 and CDR2 (germline): SGHAT, FQNNGV. CDR3 amino acids: CASSLGGGSYEQYF. The CDR3, as DNA: TGTGCCAGCAGCTTAGGAGGTGGCTCCTACGAGCAGTACTTC. Supplemented by reference TRBV11-2 and TRBJ2-7, the full variable domain reads EAGVAQSPRYKIIEKRQSVAFWCNPISGHATLYWYQQILGQGPKLLIQFQNNGVVDDSQLPKDRFSAERLKGVDSTLKIQPAKLEDSAVYLCASSLGGGSYEQYFGPGTRLTVT.

This clone turned up a few times. The chain is built from TRBV7-9 and TRBJ2-6, with no clear D. This CDR3 is built from 15 residues. CDR1 SEHNR and CDR2 FQNEAQ come from the germline V gene (reference sequence). V was cut by 1 base and J by 0 bases, with 4 bases left in between. CDR3 DNA sequence: TGTGCCAGCAGCTTAGATAGCTCTGGGGCCAACGTCCTGACTTTC. Translation gives CASSLDSSGANVLTF.